Listed below are T cell receptor beta chains from one sample, sequenced in a study of T cells in Graves' hyperthyroidism and ophthalmopathy. TCRdb independently ran MiXCR on the multiplex PCR reads; one entry per CDR3 protein. Among roughly 710,000 distinct CDR3 sequences listed, 35% were seen once. Sequencing was performed on blood. These receptors were taken from a woman aged 35 to 49 with Graves' hyperthyroidism. CDR3s include the opening cysteine and the closing phenylalanine or tryptophan. A D gene is named only where the DNA matches it firmly. For some rows the clone size is stated as once, few or many, or as a class when expanded; others skip it.

clone size: many
V gene: TRBV11-2
J gene: TRBJ1-6
D gene: TRBD1
CDR3 DNA: TGTGCCAGCAGCGGACCGAGACAGGGCAGTTCACCCCTCCACTTT
CDR3 protein: CASSGPRQGSSPLHF

clone size: many
V gene: TRBV24-1
J gene: TRBJ1-2
D gene: TRBD1
CDR3 DNA: TGTGCCACCAGGGGGACAGGGACTAGCGGCTACACCTTC
CDR3 protein: CATRGTGTSGYTF

clone size: many
V gene: TRBV11-2
J gene: TRBJ2-5
D gene: NA
CDR3 DNA: TGTGCCAGCGGCATCGGACATCTGGGAGAAGAGACCCAGTACTTC
CDR3 protein: CASGIGHLGEETQYF

clone size: NA
V gene: TRBV19
J gene: TRBJ1-1
D gene: NA
CDR3 DNA: TGTGCCAGTAGTATCCGGGCGGGGGACACTGAAGCTTTCTTT
CDR3 protein: CASSIRAGDTEAFF

clone size: once
V gene: TRBV2
J gene: TRBJ1-2
D gene: TRBD1
CDR3 DNA: TGTGCCAGCAGTCGTACAGGGGTTGGCTACACCTTC
CDR3 protein: CASSRTGVGYTF

clone size: once
V gene: TRBV29-1
J gene: TRBJ2-7
D gene: TRBD1
CDR3 DNA: TGCAGCGTCTGGGACAGGGACTACGAGCAGTACTTC
CDR3 protein: CSVWDRDYEQYF

clone size: many
V gene: TRBV2
J gene: TRBJ1-1
D gene: NA
CDR3 DNA: TGTGCCAGCACTAAGGGAGACACTGAAGCTTTCTTT
CDR3 protein: CASTKGDTEAFF

clone size: NA
V gene: TRBV10-3
J gene: TRBJ2-7
D gene: TRBD1
CDR3 DNA: TGTGCCATCAGTGAGGAGGTTTGGACAGGGAGCTCCTACGAGCAGTACTTC
CDR3 protein: CAISEEVWTGSSYEQYF

clone size: NA
V gene: TRBV2
J gene: TRBJ2-1
D gene: NA
CDR3 DNA: TGTGCCAGCAGTCCTCTAGGTGTGAATGAGCAGTTCTTC
CDR3 protein: CASSPLGVNEQFF

clone size: NA
V gene: TRBV7-9
J gene: TRBJ2-1
D gene: NA
CDR3 DNA: TGTGCCAGCTTAAGGGGAGGCTCCAATGAGCAGTTCTTC
CDR3 protein: CASLRGGSNEQFF

clone size: NA
V gene: TRBV5-6
J gene: TRBJ1-2
D gene: TRBD1
CDR3 DNA: TGTGCCAGCAGTTACTACCGGACAGGGGGATCTGGCTACACCTTC
CDR3 protein: CASSYYRTGGSGYTF

clone size: NA
V gene: TRBV14
J gene: TRBJ2-7
D gene: NA
CDR3 DNA: TGTGCCAGCAGCCAAGGCACCACTAGCTCCTACGAGCAGTACTTC
CDR3 protein: CASSQGTTSSYEQYF

clone size: many
V gene: TRBV5-1
J gene: TRBJ1-1
D gene: TRBD1
CDR3 DNA: TGCGCCAGCGGACCAGGGGGCGCTTCGAACACTGAAGCTTTCTTT
CDR3 protein: CASGPGGASNTEAFF

clone size: NA
V gene: TRBV7-6
J gene: TRBJ2-7
D gene: TRBD1
CDR3 DNA: TGTGCCAGCAGTACCCGACAGGGTAGGGGCTACGAGCAGTACTTC
CDR3 protein: CASSTRQGRGYEQYF

clone size: NA
V gene: TRBV18
J gene: TRBJ1-6
D gene: TRBD1
CDR3 DNA: TGTGCCAGCTCACCACTCACGGGACAGGGATCACCCCTCCACTTT
CDR3 protein: CASSPLTGQGSPLHF

clone size: NA
V gene: TRBV6-1
J gene: TRBJ1-5
D gene: NA
CDR3 DNA: TGTGCCAGCATCCAAGGGGTCATGAACAATCAGCCCCAGCATTTT
CDR3 protein: CASIQGVMNNQPQHF

clone size: NA
V gene: TRBV7-2
J gene: TRBJ1-2
D gene: NA
CDR3 DNA: TGTGCCAGCAGCCAAGGGGGGGGCTTCCGTAACTATGGCTACACCTTC
CDR3 protein: CASSQGGGFRNYGYTF

clone size: few
V gene: TRBV7-8
J gene: TRBJ1-5
D gene: TRBD1
CDR3 DNA: TGTGCCAGCGAAGGGACAGGGACCTTTTATAGCAATCAGCCCCAGCATTTT
CDR3 protein: CASEGTGTFYSNQPQHF

clone size: many
V gene: TRBV7-2
J gene: TRBJ2-5
D gene: NA
CDR3 DNA: TGTGCCAGCAGCTTGCAGCTCAGGGTGGGAGAAGAGACCCAGTACTTC
CDR3 protein: CASSLQLRVGEETQYF

clone size: many
V gene: TRBV19
J gene: TRBJ1-5
D gene: TRBD1
CDR3 DNA: TGTGCCAGTAGGGGACAGGGGGCGAATAGCAATCAGCCCCAGCATTTT
CDR3 protein: CASRGQGANSNQPQHF

clone size: NA
V gene: TRBV29-1
J gene: TRBJ2-7
D gene: TRBD2
CDR3 DNA: TGCAGCGTTGGGACTAGCGGGTTTTTCTCAGGCTACGAGCAGTACTTC
CDR3 protein: CSVGTSGFFSGYEQYF

clone size: once
V gene: TRBV11-1
J gene: TRBJ2-6
D gene: TRBD2
CDR3 DNA: TGTGCTAGAGATCGAGCCGGGGGGTCTTCTGGGGCCAACGTCCTGACTTTC
CDR3 protein: CARDRAGGSSGANVLTF

clone size: many
V gene: TRBV6-5
J gene: TRBJ2-5
D gene: TRBD2
CDR3 DNA: TGTGCCAGCCACATAATTGGGCTAGCGGGGGCGATTCAGTACTTC
CDR3 protein: CASHIIGLAGAIQYF

clone size: NA
V gene: TRBV7-3
J gene: TRBJ1-3
D gene: NA
CDR3 DNA: TGTGCCAGCAGTTTGGATGGGGGCAGGAACACCATATATTTT
CDR3 protein: CASSLDGGRNTIYF